This passage covers 17 T cell receptor beta chains from one sample sequenced in a study of blood T cell repertoires in COVID-19. Some clones are missing from TCRdb's copy, which holds only in-frame ones; the method was immunoSEQ multiplex PCR. The table lists 100,000 to 150,000 clones, around 90% of them singletons, with just over 2% in the top ten. The sequencing sample was made of peripheral blood. All receptors come from a man aged 50 to 59 with COVID-19, enrolled during active disease.

The V gene is TRBV5-1, the J gene TRBJ2-7, with D hard to call. CDR1 and CDR2 from the germline V gene are SGHRS and YFSETQ. Trimming stripped 0 bases from V and 2 bases from J, with 12 bases between. The CDR3 loop spans 15 amino acids. The CDR3 nucleotides are TGCGCCAGCAGCTTGGAATCGGGTACTACCTACGAGCAGTACTTC. It encodes CASSLESGTTYEQYF.

V and J are TRBV9 and TRBJ2-7; TRBD2 might be the D (7 bases). CDR1 is SGDLS and CDR2 is YYNGEE in the germline V gene. The V gene lost 3 bases and the J gene lost 4 bases, with 17 bases spanning the gap. The length of the CDR3 is 15 residues. The CDR3 DNA follows: TGTGCCAGCAGCGCCGGGGGGCTTCTCGGGTACGAGCAGTACTTC. This encodes CASSAGGLLGYEQYF.

CDR3 loop: CASSLVGGFAYGYTF. DNA of the CDR3: TGTGCCAGCAGCTTAGTAGGAGGTTTCGCCTATGGCTACACCTTC. The genes are TRBV7-9 and TRBJ1-2; D gene unclear. CDR1 is SEHNR, CDR2 FQNEAQ, per germline (reference sequence). CDR3 length equals 15 residues. Trimming left V 1 base short and J 4 bases short, with 13 bases between.

This chain joins TRBV6-1 and TRBJ1-6; tentatively, D is TRBD1 (5 bases). The ends were cut back, 0 bases at V and 6 bases at J, with 9 bases in the middle. Germline CDR1 MNHNS, CDR2 SASEGT. The CDR3 has 15 amino acids. CDR3: CASSEALQANSPLHF. The CDR3 nucleotides are TGTGCCAGCAGTGAAGCGTTACAGGCTAATTCACCCCTCCACTTT.

The chain carries TRBV18 and TRBJ2-1; 8 bases align to TRBD1. The germline V gene encodes CDR1 KGHSH and CDR2 LQKENI. After removal of 6 bases from V and 5 bases from J, the junction contained 12 bases not matched to a gene. The CDR3 covers 16 residues. The CDR3 sequence: CASSPWDRRGNNEQFF. The CDR3 nucleotides are TGTGCCAGCTCCCCTTGGGACAGGCGAGGAAACAATGAGCAGTTCTTC. Full variable domain (rest looked up from reference TRBV18 and TRBJ2-1): NAGVMQNPRHLVRRRGQEARLRCSPMKGHSHVYWYRQLPEEGLKFMVYLQKENIIDESGMPKERFSAEFPKEGPSILRIQQVVRGDSAAYFCASSPWDRRGNNEQFFGPGTRLTVL.

V and J are TRBV2 and TRBJ2-7; D is unclear. The CDR3 extends over 12 amino acids. From germline, CDR1 is SNHLY and CDR2 FYNNEI. The V end lost 2 bases, the J end lost 3 bases, and 5 bases lay between the germline ends. CDR3 nucleotides: TGTGCCAGCAGTGAATGGAGCTACGAGCAGTACGTC. Its protein is CASSEWSYEQYV.

This chain uses TRBV30 with TRBJ1-2; D gene unclear. The CDR3 is 14 amino acids. Trimming shortened V by 0 bases and J by 4 bases, and 12 bases separated the two germline ends. Germline-derived CDR1 and CDR2 are GTSNPN and SVGIG (reference sequence). The CDR3 nucleotides are TGTGCCTGGAGTGTACGGGTGTCGACCTATGGCTACACCTTC. This codes for CAWSVRVSTYGYTF.

The V and J genes are TRBV29-1 and TRBJ1-2, with D maybe TRBD1 (5 bases). Germline CDR1 is SQVTM and CDR2 is ANQGSEA. The ends were cut back, 7 bases at V and 7 bases at J, with 25 bases in the middle. The length of the CDR3 is 15 residues. DNA of the CDR3: TGCAGCGCACCGACAGAAAACCTGAGTAGGTCTGGCTACACCTTC. Translation: CSAPTENLSRSGYTF.

V gene TRBV6-4 combines with J gene TRBJ2-2; D uncertain. The ends were cut back, 4 bases at V and 6 bases at J, with 9 bases in the middle. Germline V lookup: CDR1 MRHNA, CDR2 SNTAGT. The CDR3 has 13 amino acids. CDR3 in DNA: TGTGCCAGCAGTGTAATAGAGGCCGGGGAGCTGTTTTTT. It codes for CASSVIEAGELFF.

This chain connects TRBV4-1 to TRBJ2-1; 7 nucleotides agree with TRBD2. J was trimmed by 7 bases and V by 4 bases; bases with no gene match: 13. The germline gives CDR1 MGHRA, CDR2 YSYEKL. The CDR3 extends over 16 amino acids. The CDR3 DNA is TGCGCCAGCAGCCCCCCTGCGGGAGTATGGTGGAATGAGCAGTTCTTC. Protein sequence: CASSPPAGVWWNEQFF.

The rearrangement links TRBV15 to TRBJ2-2, with D unresolved. This CDR3 has 16 amino acids. Trimming stripped 0 bases from V and 6 bases from J, with 14 bases between. Germline CDR1 is LNHNV and CDR2 is YYDKDF (reference sequence). CDR3 coding DNA: TGTGCCACCAGCAGAGACTCGTCAGAACGTCCCGGGGAGCTGTTTTTT. Translating gives CATSRDSSERPGELFF.

The genes are TRBV10-3 and TRBJ2-7, with a tentative D call TRBD1 (5 bases). Trimming stripped 6 bases from V and 4 bases from J, with 10 bases between. Per the germline V gene, CDR1 is ENHRY and CDR2 is SYGVKD. CDR3 size: 12 residues. CDR3 in amino acids: CAISRDSYEQYV. CDR3 DNA: TGTGCCATCAGCCGTGACAGTTACGAGCAGTACGTC.

The chain has TRBV18 and TRBJ2-3; 11 positions match TRBD2. The CDR3 has 16 residues. CDR1 and CDR2 from the germline V gene are KGHSH and LQKENI. The junction had 8 bases not matched to a gene; V was cut back by 6 bases and J by 3 bases. The CDR3 loop reads CASSGLAAGRTDTQYF. In nucleotides, the CDR3 is TGTGCCAGCTCGGGACTAGCGGCCGGGAGGACAGATACGCAGTATTTT.

The table lists this clone with a count of one. The chain employs TRBV29-1 and TRBJ2-5, with a tentative D call TRBD2 (6 bases). V was trimmed by 6 bases and J by 1 base, leaving 9 bases between them. Germline V lookup: CDR1 SQVTM, CDR2 ANQGSEA. The CDR3 spans 12 residues. The CDR3 DNA reads TGCAGCGTGCAGGGAGGCCAAGAGACCCAGTACTTC. This translates into CSVQGGQETQYF.

The J gene is TRBJ2-1, the V gene TRBV27; 14 nucleotides line up with TRBD2. Germline CDR1 is MNHEY and CDR2 is SMNVEV (reference sequence). The trim removed 3 bases at V and 0 bases at J, leaving 7 bases unmatched. This CDR3 contains 19 residues. The CDR3, as DNA: TGTGCCAGCAGTTTCCAGGGACTAGCGGGAGCTAGCTCCTACAATGAGCAGTTCTTC. The encoded protein is CASSFQGLAGASSYNEQFF.

V is TRBV18 and J is TRBJ2-3; a weak D match, TRBD2 (6 bases). Trimming stripped 0 bases from V and 1 base from J, with 11 bases between. The CDR3 has 16 residues. Germline V gene data show CDR1 as KGHSH and CDR2 as LQKENI. The CDR3 nucleotides are TGTGCCAGCTCACCACCGGAGCGGGCCCGCACAGATACGCAGTATTTT. Translated, it gives CASSPPERARTDTQYF.

The rearrangement links TRBV18 to TRBJ2-1; TRBD2 matches at 9 bases. This CDR3 region has 15 residues. V lost 4 bases and J lost 4; bases outside the gene matches: 5. Germline CDR1 KGHSH, CDR2 LQKENI. The CDR3 DNA is TGTGCCAGCTCACTTCGACTAGCGGAGTACAATGAGCAGTTCTTC. Protein product: CASSLRLAEYNEQFF.